A single sample gave rise to the 14 T cell receptor beta chains below, sequenced in a study of CD8 T cells in ankylosing spondylitis. General study results and limits: Characteristic of ankylosing spondylitis blood, it appeared, was a TCR beta motif comprising about eight highly homologous variants.

Their cognate antigens are unknown. From the 5' RACE reads, TCRdb called clonotypes with MiXCR, one entry per CDR3 protein. The table includes fewer than 550,000 distinct CDR3 sequences, roughly 5% detected once. Sequenced: blood, either unsorted or a sorted T cell fraction (not recorded which). The receptors here all came from a male donor with ankylosing spondylitis.

In its sample, this clonotype was seen many times. This rearrangement joins TRBV6-2 or TRBV6-3 to TRBJ1-5; tentative D call: TRBD1 (6 bases). CDR1 is MNHEY, CDR2 SVGEGT, per germline. This CDR3 spans 20 amino acids. The ends were cut back, 0 bases at V and 2 bases at J, with 23 bases in the middle. The CDR3 nucleotides read TGTGCCAGCAGTTACTCGACAGGTCGGAGGGCCCCAATTCGCAATCAGCCCCAGCATTTT. Translation: CASSYSTGRRAPIRNQPQHF.

This clonotype came up many times. The chain links TRBV9 to TRBJ1-2; weak D call: TRBD1 (5 bases). CDR1 SGDLS and CDR2 YYNGEE come from the germline V gene. Trimming removed 3 bases at V and 7 bases at J, with 10 bases between. The CDR3 spans 12 residues. CDR3 nucleotides: TGTGCCAGCAGCGCCACAGGATCTGGCTACACCTTC. As protein: CASSATGSGYTF.

This clonotype was counted at least ten times. V is TRBV6-1 and J is TRBJ2-3, with 8 bases fitting TRBD1. From germline, CDR1 is MNHNS and CDR2 SASEGT. The CDR3 totals 13 residues. J lost 9 bases, V lost 5 bases, and 7 bases had no gene match. The CDR3 bases are TGTGCCAGCAGTCTGGACAGGGTGTCCACGCAGTATTTT. It yields the protein CASSLDRVSTQYF.

This clonotype was counted ten times or more. The genes are TRBV18 and TRBJ2-1; D is possibly TRBD2 (5 bases). The CDR3 is made up of 14 amino acids. With 3 bases removed from V and 6 bases from J, the gap between germline ends came to 12 bases. CDR1 and CDR2 from the germline V gene are KGHSH and LQKENI. The CDR3 DNA follows: TGTGCCAGCTCACCGGCACTAGTGGGCAATGAGCAGTTCTTC. It translates to CASSPALVGNEQFF. Looking up the rest from reference TRBV18 and TRBJ2-1 gives the full variable domain: NAGVMQNPRHLVRRRGQEARLRCSPMKGHSHVYWYRQLPEEGLKFMVYLQKENIIDESGMPKERFSAEFPKEGPSILRIQQVVRGDSAAYFCASSPALVGNEQFFGPGTRLTVL.

This clonotype was counted ten times or more. The V call is TRBV20-1, the J call TRBJ2-5; D unclear. CDR3 size: 14 residues. V was shortened by 1 base and J by 5 bases, with 14 bases between the two germline ends. Germline V gene lookup returns CDR1 DFQATT and CDR2 SNEGSKA (reference sequence). The CDR3 loop reads CSARGSILSETQYF. The CDR3 DNA is TGCAGTGCTAGAGGGAGTATCCTATCGGAGACCCAGTACTTC.

This clonotype was seen repeatedly, ten times or more. This chain links TRBV11-1 with TRBJ2-5; D call uncertain. V lost 5 bases to trimming and J lost 2 bases, with 3 bases between them. The germline V gene encodes CDR1 SGHAT and CDR2 FQDESV (reference sequence). The CDR3 is 11 residues long. The CDR3 region is CASSKQETQYF. The CDR3 coding sequence is TGTGCCAGCAGCAAGCAAGAGACCCAGTACTTC.

This clonotype was picked up many times. The chain couples TRBV10-3 to TRBJ2-3, with 10 bases aligning to TRBD1. The CDR3 spans 14 residues. Germline trimming cut 10 bases from V and 4 bases from J; bases unmatched to any gene: 8. Germline CDR1 is ENHRY and CDR2 is SYGVKD. CDR3 residues: CATLRDRGADTQYF. The CDR3 DNA sequence: TGTGCCACGCTCCGGGACAGGGGCGCAGATACGCAGTATTTT.

The table lists this clonotype with many counts. V usage is TRBV6-8 and J usage is TRBJ2-2; 9 bases agree with TRBD1. The CDR3 contains 19 residues. CDR1 is MNHGY, CDR2 SAAAGT, per germline. The V segment lost 0 bases and the J segment 5 bases; nucleotides outside the gene matches: 13. The CDR3 spells CASSYSNFSGTGSTGELFF. The CDR3, as DNA: TGTGCCAGCAGTTACTCGAATTTCTCCGGGACAGGGAGTACCGGGGAGCTGTTTTTT.

This clonotype has a count of ten or more. The chain combines TRBV7-2 with TRBJ1-4; TRBD1 matches 7 bases. Trimming took 4 bases from V and 8 from J; bases not matched to a gene: 7. The germline CDR1 and CDR2 sequences are SGHTA and FQGNSA. This CDR3 has 14 amino acids. CDR3 residues: CASSSDRRNEKLFF. The CDR3 region has the DNA TGTGCCAGCAGCTCGGACAGGCGTAACGAAAAACTGTTTTTT. The entire variable domain, with the rest obtained from reference TRBV7-2 and TRBJ1-4, is as follows: GAGVSQSPSNKVTEKGKDVELRCDPISGHTALYWYRQSLGQGLEFLIYFQGNSAPDKSGLPSDRFSAERTGGSVSTLTIQRTQQEDSAVYLCASSSDRRNEKLFFGSGTQLSVL.

This clonotype has a count of ten or more. This chain uses TRBV6-1 with TRBJ2-7; 7 bases are a match to TRBD1. CDR1 is MNHNS, CDR2 SASEGT, per germline. The CDR3 covers 14 residues. V trimming: 6 bases; J trimming: 4 bases; junction bases outside the gene matches: 9. CDR3 in DNA: TGTGCCAGCAGCGTAAACCGGGACAGTTACGAGCAGTACTTC. It encodes CASSVNRDSYEQYF.

In regard to this clonotype: This sequence may be a read error, since a much larger clone differs from it by one base. This chain connects TRBV5-1 to TRBJ1-2; 7 bases are a match to TRBD1. CDR1 and CDR2 from the germline V gene are SGHRS and YFSETQ. The CDR3 spans 13 residues. The trim removed 5 bases at V and 5 bases at J, leaving 6 bases unmatched. The CDR3 protein is CASSKGTAYGYTF. In nucleotides, the CDR3 is TGCGCCAGCAGTAAGGGGACAGCTTATGGCTACACCTTC.

In its sample, this clonotype was seen many times. CDR3 region: CASSPLGSQETQYF. CDR3 bases: TGTGCCAGCAGCCCTTTGGGGTCCCAAGAGACCCAGTACTTC. This sequence joins TRBV7-2 and TRBJ2-5; D gene uncertain. CDR1 and CDR2 from the germline V gene are SGHTA and FQGNSA. The germline V and J ends were trimmed by 5 bases and 1 base, with 11 bases remaining between them. CDR3 length: 14 amino acids.

This clonotype was seen many times. CDR3 in DNA: TGCGCCAGCAGCCAACAGGTTCCAGGGACCGGGGAGCTGTTTTTT. It translates to CASSQQVPGTGELFF. The V call is TRBV10-2, the J call TRBJ2-2; D is perhaps TRBD1 (5 bases). This CDR3 has 15 residues. CDR1 and CDR2 from the germline V gene are WSHSY and SAAADI. V dropped 6 bases and J dropped 5 bases, with 16 bases sitting between them.

This clonotype was seen repeatedly, ten times or more. V gene TRBV20-1 combines with J gene TRBJ2-2; 10 bases fit TRBD2. V lost 3 bases, J lost 2 bases, and 12 bases stayed unmatched. Per the germline V gene, CDR1 is DFQATT and CDR2 is SNEGSKA (reference sequence). The CDR3 totals 18 residues. The DNA of the CDR3 is TGCAGTGCTAGCCCCTGGGGTAGCGGGAGGCGAAACACCGGGGAGCTGTTTTTT. It specifies CSASPWGSGRRNTGELFF.